This TCR beta chain is from a study of CD4 T cells in relation to SARS-CoV-2 and coronaviruses (dated by TCRdb to the early 2020s). In the study overall: The ViraFEST assay cultured PBMCs with antigen for 10 days, then sequenced TCR beta CDR3s to find antigen-specific clonal expansions. A different TCR-beta assay, based on Illumina, was used to sequence expansion assays from other donors in the study. The Adaptive Biotechnologies TCR-sequencing kit was used for samples from a few pre-COVID donors and for the naive versus memory experiments, whereas the other data were Illumina-based. HLA restriction was mapped for shared crossreactive spike epitopes using patient-derived lymphoblastoid cell lines. Memory CD4+ T cell crossreactivity between SARS-CoV-2 and common cold coronavirus spike proteins was assessed at the TCR clonotype level in the study. The negative reference condition was either a culture with an HIV-1 Nef peptide pool or a culture with no peptide.

What the work shows at the level of the full study, not this receptor alone: Significantly weaker SARS-CoV-2-driven expansion was shown by crossreactive clones than by monoreactive clones, consistent with antigenic imprinting. Because no donor provided both pre-pandemic and post-infection samples, tracing the source of pre-existing responses was limited. In 65% to 70% of donors, memory CD4+ clonotypes turned up that crossrecognized SARS-CoV-2 and at least one common cold coronavirus spike. The study was limited by small numbers of patients and tested TCRs. Crossreactivity analysis was centred on spike protein, so crossreactivity against other viral proteins was not assessed.

CDR1 MNHEY and CDR2 SVGEGT are derived from the germline V gene. CDR3 length: 16 amino acids, cysteine to phenylalanine. The sequence is cut down to CDR3 DNA, 48 bases in frame from base 1. V lost 0 bases and J lost 0 bases; the stretch between them is 8 bases long. CD4+ T cells from unexposed donors were collected before the COVID-19 pandemic (2011-2018). After less than 13 days of culture, CD4+ T cells were isolated with the EasySep CD4+ T cell isolation kit. As cell number allowed, CD4+ T cells from unexposed donors were tested for reactivity to SARS-CoV-2 S and N and to four common cold coronavirus spike pools. Each well received millions of PBMCs, cultured in IMDM supplemented with about 4.5% human AB serum and roughly 10 IU/ml IL-2. Half of the culture medium was replaced with fresh IL-2-containing medium on days 3 and 7. Each peptide culture condition was generally run in triplicate replicate wells. The leukapheresis product used for the unexposed donors was purchased from a commercial source. Ficoll-Paque PLUS gradient centrifugation was used to isolate PBMCs from leukapheresis product or whole blood. PBMCs were either used fresh in the expansion assay or cryopreserved at -140 degrees C. The QIAamp Micro DNA Kit was used to extract genomic DNA from the CD4+ T cells.

Of note for this clone: Which antigen it targets is not known. No much larger clonotype is one base removed from it; base qualities were not supplied.

Library preparation used the immunoSEQ multiplex PCR assay. The paper's processing steps were these. During preprocessing, nonproductive sequences were discarded, as were any CDR3s that did not begin with C, did not end with F or W, or were shorter than 7 amino acids. The MANAFEST web app was used to call antigen-specific clonotypes on the basis of expansion compared with the reference and with other culture wells. A clone counted as positive if significantly expanded in 2 of 3 replicate wells versus the reference culture at FDR below 0.05. To be called positive, a clone also had to show significant expansion compared with every other tandem well and an odds ratio greater than 5. CDR3 homology was quantified as pairwise Levenshtein distance, calculated with the stringdist R package after three terminal residues were trimmed from each end. TCRdb's version of the immuneACCESS table is confined to in-frame rearrangements and falls short of the full clone set. An unresolved V gene accounts for under half of the shortfall where checked; the remainder is of unknown origin. Clonal size and the V and J genes are those of that table, whereas D and trimming came from the DNA. The sample has roughly 30,000 clones on record, just under 75% of them singletons. Around 21% of the sample is in the top ten clones.

Material for sequencing was CD4+ T cells from PBMCs, cultured in vitro. The receptor was derived from a human donor in good health. The chain joins TRBV6-2 or TRBV6-3 to TRBJ2-2; the D gene lacks a confident call. Here the CDR3 is given as CASSYSGYTNTGELFF. In nucleotide form, the sequence is TGTGCCAGCAGTTACTCAGGATACACGAACACCGGGGAGCTGTTTTTT.